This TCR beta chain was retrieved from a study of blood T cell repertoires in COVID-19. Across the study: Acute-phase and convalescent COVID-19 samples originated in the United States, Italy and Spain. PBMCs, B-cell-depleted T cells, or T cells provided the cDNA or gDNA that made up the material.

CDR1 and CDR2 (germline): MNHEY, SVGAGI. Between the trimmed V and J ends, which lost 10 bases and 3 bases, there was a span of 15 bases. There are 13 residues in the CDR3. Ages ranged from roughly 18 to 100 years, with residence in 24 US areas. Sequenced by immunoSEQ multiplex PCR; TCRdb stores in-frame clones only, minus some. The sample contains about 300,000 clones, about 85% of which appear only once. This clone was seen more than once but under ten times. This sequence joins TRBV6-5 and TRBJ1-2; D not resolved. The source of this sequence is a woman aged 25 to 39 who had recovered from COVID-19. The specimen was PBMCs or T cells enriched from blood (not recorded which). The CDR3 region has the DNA TGTGCCACCCATATAACCGGGGACTATGGCTACACCTTC. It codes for CATHITGDYGYTF.